The source of this TCR beta chain is a study of T-cell reconstitution after alpha-beta-depleted transplantation in children. General study points: At the one-year point after transplant, T-cell counts and TCRbeta diversity were found to come mostly from T cells that had been newly produced. From surviving recipient T cells and thymic progenitors came the high day-60 TCRbeta diversity observed in some patients. Alpha-beta T cells about two months after transplant reportedly derived from several hundred expanded graft clones.

V was shortened by 0 bases and J by 4 bases, with 7 bases between the two germline ends. CDR3 length equals 13 residues. Germline V CDR1 and CDR2: MGHDK, SYGVNS. Unique molecular identifiers were built into the TCRbeta library. TCRdb reprocessed the PCR reads with MiXCR, giving one entry per CDR3 protein. This sample has approximately 650,000 distinct CDR3 sequences, with 10% to 15% found just once. This clonotype has more than one count but fewer than ten. The antigen is undetermined. Sequenced here: PBMCs, sampled before TCRalphabeta/CD19-depleted stem cell transplant. The chain couples TRBV25-1 to TRBJ2-7, with D perhaps TRBD1 or TRBD2 (5 bases each). The receptor comes from a girl aged 2 to 10 with congenital amegakaryocytic thrombocytopenia, due to receive a stem cell transplant. The chain's CDR3 is CASSEYGGYEQYF. DNA of the CDR3: TGTGCCAGCAGTGAATATGGGGGTTACGAGCAGTACTTC.